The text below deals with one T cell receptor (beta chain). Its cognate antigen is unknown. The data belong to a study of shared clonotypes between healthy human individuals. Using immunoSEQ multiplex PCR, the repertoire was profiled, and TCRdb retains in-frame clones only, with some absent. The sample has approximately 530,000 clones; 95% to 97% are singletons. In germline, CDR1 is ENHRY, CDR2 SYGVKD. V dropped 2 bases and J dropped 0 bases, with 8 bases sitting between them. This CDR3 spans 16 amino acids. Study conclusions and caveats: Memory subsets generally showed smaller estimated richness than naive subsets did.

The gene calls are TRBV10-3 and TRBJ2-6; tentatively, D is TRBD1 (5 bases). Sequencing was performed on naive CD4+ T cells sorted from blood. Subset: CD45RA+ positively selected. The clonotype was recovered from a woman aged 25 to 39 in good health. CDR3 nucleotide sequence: TGTGCCATCAGTGAGACAGGAACCTCTGGGGCCAACGTCCTGACTTTC. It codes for CAISETGTSGANVLTF.